These 14 T cell receptor beta chains were sequenced from one sample in a study of Tregs in tolerant kidney transplant recipients. Profiled with immunoSEQ multiplex PCR; TCRdb holds only in-frame clones, not every one. Of tens of thousands of clones in the sample, around nine tenths were seen once. This specimen consisted of CD4+ T cells from blood, obtained before the transplant. The receptor set was obtained from a human donor who received a combined kidney and bone marrow transplant.

The chain joins TRBV7-2 to TRBJ2-4; no firm D call. The CDR3 is 16 residues long. CDR1 SGHTA and CDR2 FQGNSA come from the germline V gene. The V and J ends lost 0 bases and 6 bases respectively, with 15 bases between them. The CDR3 DNA sequence: TGTGCCAGCAGCTTAGCCACTGGGCGCGCCCGAAACATTCAGTACTTC. Translation gives CASSLATGRARNIQYF.

The chain carries TRBV29-1 and TRBJ1-1; D remains unclear. CDR3 length: 12 amino acids. V was trimmed by 4 bases and J by 0 bases, leaving 6 bases between them. Germline V CDR1 and CDR2: SQVTM, ANQGSEA. For the CDR3, the DNA is TGCAGCGTTGGAGGGATGAACACTGAAGCTTTCTTT. Protein: CSVGGMNTEAFF.

In the case of this clone: Mismatch with germline at one junction end may stem from a read error. The chain employs TRBV5-8 and TRBJ1-2; 7 nucleotides match TRBD1. CDR3 length equals 11 residues. Per the germline V gene, CDR1 is SGHTS and CDR2 is YDEGEE. CDR3 nucleotide sequence: TGTGCCAGCAGCTTTCAACGGGACAGATACTTC. Translation gives CASSFQRDRYF.

This chain uses TRBV11-2 with TRBJ2-1; maybe TRBD2 (5 bases). Trimming took off 3 bases at V and 11 bases at J, with 8 bases between the two ends. This CDR3 spans 11 amino acids. The germline V gene has CDR1 SGHAT and CDR2 FQNNGV. The CDR3 nucleotides read TGTGCCAGCAGCTTTTCGGGGAAGCAGTTCTTC. Protein: CASSFSGKQFF.

V usage is TRBV19 and J usage is TRBJ2-1, with TRBD2 matching over 10 bases. Germline assignment: CDR1 LNHDA and CDR2 SQIVND (reference sequence). The CDR3 loop spans 14 amino acids. J gave up 6 bases and V 5 bases, and 4 bases lay outside the gene matches. The CDR3, as DNA: TGTGCCAGTAGTTCTAGCGGGGGATTCAATGAGCAGTTCTTC. Protein product: CASSSSGGFNEQFF.

The chain uses TRBV25-1 and TRBJ2-1; 8 bases fit TRBD2. The CDR3 consists of 14 residues. Losses at the gene ends were 6 bases for V and 6 bases for J; bases not matched to a gene: 7. Germline V gives CDR1 MGHDK, CDR2 SYGVNS. DNA of the CDR3: TGTGCCAGCAGGGGAGTAGCGGGGCTCAATGAGCAGTTCTTC. Amino acid sequence: CASRGVAGLNEQFF.

This chain joins TRBV6-6 and TRBJ1-2; D is ambiguous. The germline V gene has CDR1 MNHNY and CDR2 SVGAGI (reference sequence). The CDR3 consists of 14 residues. V was pared by 5 bases and J by 3 bases, with 13 bases between. The CDR3 DNA is TGTGCCAGCAGTACAACCGGGCGGGACTATGGCTACACCTTC. This sequence encodes CASSTTGRDYGYTF.

This clone was seen once. The chain employs TRBV5-1 and TRBJ2-7, with 15 bases identical to TRBD2. This CDR3 region has 17 residues. Germline assignment: CDR1 SGHRS and CDR2 YFSETQ. The trim removed 7 bases at V and 0 bases at J, leaving 8 bases unmatched. CDR3 sequence: CASRTSGRASSSYEQYF. DNA for the CDR3: TGCGCCAGCCGGACTAGCGGGAGGGCCTCGAGCTCCTACGAGCAGTACTTC.

This chain links TRBV28 with TRBJ2-5; D uncertain. The ends were cut back, 2 bases at V and 4 bases at J, with 5 bases in the middle. The V gene's germline CDR1 is MDHEN and CDR2 SYDVKM. The CDR3 is 12 residues long. In DNA, the CDR3 is TGTGCCAGCAGTTTAGCCGGAGAGACCCAGTACTTC. Protein: CASSLAGETQYF. The full variable domain, its missing parts supplied by reference TRBV28 and TRBJ2-5, is DVKVTQSSRYLVKRTGEKVFLECVQDMDHENMFWYRQDPGLGLRLIYFSYDVKMKEKGDIPEGYSVSREKKERFSLILESASTNQTSMYLCASSLAGETQYFGPGTRLLVL.

The chain's CDR3 is CASSLLGTSGRETQYF. For the CDR3, the DNA is TGCGCCAGCAGCTTGCTAGGGACTAGCGGGAGAGAGACCCAGTACTTC. V gene TRBV5-1 combines with J gene TRBJ2-5, with 14 bases fitting TRBD2. Germline trimming cut 1 base from V and 4 bases from J; bases unmatched to any gene: 3. Germline assignment: CDR1 SGHRS and CDR2 YFSETQ. This CDR3 spans 16 amino acids.

The rearrangement joins TRBV13 to TRBJ2-5; 7 nucleotides agree with TRBD2. Germline loops: CDR1 PRHDT, CDR2 FYEKMQ (reference sequence). This CDR3 comprises 14 residues. The trim removed 5 bases at V and 2 bases at J, leaving 5 bases unmatched. The CDR3 region is CASSHRLAQETQYF. Written as DNA, the CDR3 is TGTGCCAGCAGCCATCGACTAGCTCAAGAGACCCAGTACTTC.

The chain joins TRBV18 to TRBJ2-7, with TRBD1 as a possible D gene (7 bases). V was trimmed by 3 bases and J by 3 bases, leaving 18 bases between them. Looked up from germline, CDR1 is KGHSH and CDR2 is LQKENI. CDR3 length: 16 residues. CDR3 coding DNA: TGTGCCAGCTCACCGCGACAGGGAAATAGCGGCTACGAGCAGTACTTC. As protein: CASSPRQGNSGYEQYF.

J is TRBJ1-4 and V is TRBV28; D remains ambiguous. In germline, CDR1 is MDHEN, CDR2 SYDVKM. The CDR3 consists of 13 residues. With 1 base removed from V and 6 bases from J, the gap between germline ends came to 6 bases. The CDR3 here is CASSLSSDEKLFF. The CDR3 region has the DNA TGTGCCAGCAGTTTATCGTCAGATGAAAAACTGTTTTTT.

V usage is TRBV19 and J usage is TRBJ2-5; tentative D call: TRBD1 (6 bases). CDR3 length: 12 amino acids. Between the trimmed V and J ends, which lost 4 bases and 7 bases, there was a span of 10 bases. The germline gives CDR1 LNHDA, CDR2 SQIVND (reference sequence). The chain's CDR3 is CASSKIQGTQYF. CDR3 nucleotides: TGTGCCAGTAGTAAAATACAGGGGACCCAGTACTTC.